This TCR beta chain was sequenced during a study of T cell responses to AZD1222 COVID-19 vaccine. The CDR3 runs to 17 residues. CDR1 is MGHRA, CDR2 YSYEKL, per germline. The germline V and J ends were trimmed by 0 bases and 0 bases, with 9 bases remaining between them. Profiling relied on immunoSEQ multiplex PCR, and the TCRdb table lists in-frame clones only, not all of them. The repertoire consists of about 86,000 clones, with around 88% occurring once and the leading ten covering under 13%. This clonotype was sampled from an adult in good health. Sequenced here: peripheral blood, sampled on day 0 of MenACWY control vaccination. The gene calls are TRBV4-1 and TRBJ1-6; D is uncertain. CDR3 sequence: CASSQDNPSSYNSPLHF. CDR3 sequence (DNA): TGCGCCAGCAGCCAAGATAACCCGAGCTCCTATAATTCACCCCTCCACTTT.